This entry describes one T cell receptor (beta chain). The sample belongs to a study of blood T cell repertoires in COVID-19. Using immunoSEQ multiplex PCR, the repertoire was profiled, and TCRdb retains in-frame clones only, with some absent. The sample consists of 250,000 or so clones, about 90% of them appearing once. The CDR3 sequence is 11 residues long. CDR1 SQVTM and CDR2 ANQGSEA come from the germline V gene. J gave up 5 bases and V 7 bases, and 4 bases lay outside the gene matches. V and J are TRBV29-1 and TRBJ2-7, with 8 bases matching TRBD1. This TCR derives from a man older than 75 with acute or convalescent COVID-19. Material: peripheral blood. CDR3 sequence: CSGGQVDEQYF. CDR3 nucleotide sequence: TGCAGCGGGGGACAGGTAGACGAGCAGTACTTC.